This T cell receptor beta chain is drawn from a study of blood T cell repertoires in COVID-19. Per the original data handling: Amplification of reference gene primers was used by the study to estimate nucleated cell counts. Clones were sequenced by immunoSEQ multiplex PCR, and TCRdb holds only the in-frame ones, with some missing. V, J and clone size reflect that table, while D and trimming were determined from the DNA. The profile covers under 250,000 clones, with less than 85% appearing a single time and approximately 2.5% taken by the ten largest. V lost 1 base to trimming and J lost 4 bases; unmatched junction nucleotides: 6. There are 16 residues in the CDR3. CDR1 is SGHRS and CDR2 is YFSETQ in the germline V gene.

The material sequenced was peripheral blood. This clonotype was obtained from a woman aged 70 to 79 with active or convalescent COVID-19. This sequence joins TRBV5-1 and TRBJ2-1, with 9 nucleotides matching TRBD2. The CDR3: CASSLKLAGLYNEQFF. The CDR3 DNA reads as TGCGCCAGCAGCTTGAAGCTAGCGGGGCTTTACAATGAGCAGTTCTTC.